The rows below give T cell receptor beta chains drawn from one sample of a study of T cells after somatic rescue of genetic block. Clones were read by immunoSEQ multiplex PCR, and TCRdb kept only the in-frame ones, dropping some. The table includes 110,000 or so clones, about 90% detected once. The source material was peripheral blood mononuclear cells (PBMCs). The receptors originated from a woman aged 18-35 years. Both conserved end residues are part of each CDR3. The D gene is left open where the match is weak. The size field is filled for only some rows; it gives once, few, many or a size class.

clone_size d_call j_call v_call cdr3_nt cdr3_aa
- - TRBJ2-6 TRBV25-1 TGTGCCAGCAGTAGAAGCTCTGGGGCCAACGTCCTGACTTTC CASSRSSGANVLTF
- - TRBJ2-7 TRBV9 TGTGCCAGCAGCGTAAATCCTGGGACTGCCCGTGAACACGAGCAGTACTTC CASSVNPGTAREHEQYF
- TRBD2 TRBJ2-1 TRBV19 TGTGCCAGTAGTTGGGGCGGGGGGGCCCCCAATGAGCAGTTCTTC CASSWGGGAPNEQFF
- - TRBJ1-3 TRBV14 TGTGCCAGCAGCCAATACTCTGGAAACACCATATATTTT CASSQYSGNTIYF
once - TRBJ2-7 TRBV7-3 TGTGCCAGCAGCTTTGACCCCCAGGGAGAGCAGTACTTC CASSFDPQGEQYF
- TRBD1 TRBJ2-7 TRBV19 TGTGCCAGTAGTATAAGGACAGGGGCCTACGAGCAGTACTTC CASSIRTGAYEQYF
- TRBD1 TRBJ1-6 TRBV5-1 TGCGCCAGCAGCTTTGGGACAGAAAATTCACCCCTCCACTTT CASSFGTENSPLHF
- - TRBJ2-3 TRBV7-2 TGTGCCAGCAGCTTGCAGACCCCGAGCTACCGAGATACGCAGTATTTT CASSLQTPSYRDTQYF
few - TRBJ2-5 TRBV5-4 TGTGCCAGCAGCTTCGCTGTAGGGATCCAAGAGACCCAGTACTTC CASSFAVGIQETQYF
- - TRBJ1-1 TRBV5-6 TGTGCCAGCAGCTTGGTCACTGAAGCTTTCTTT CASSLVTEAFF
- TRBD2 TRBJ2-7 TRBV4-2 TGTGCCAGCAGCCAAGGCCGGGGAGGGGACGAGCAGTACTTC CASSQGRGGDEQYF
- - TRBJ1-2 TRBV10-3 TGTGCCATCAACGCTAAAACCCAGGGAGGCTATGGCTACACCTTC CAINAKTQGGYGYTF
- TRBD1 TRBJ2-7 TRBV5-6 TGTGCCAGCAGCCTCACAGGGGGCCGGTACGAGCAGTACTTC CASSLTGGRYEQYF
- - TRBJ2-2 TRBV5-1 TGCGCCAGCAGCGGGGGGCGGGACACCGGGGAGCTGTTTTTT CASSGGRDTGELFF
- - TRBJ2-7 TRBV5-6 TGTGCCAGCAGCGAGACGGGCAGGATCGGGGACGAGCAGTACTTC CASSETGRIGDEQYF
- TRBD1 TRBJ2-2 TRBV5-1 TGCGCCAGCGGGACCGGGACAGGTGACACCGGGGAGCTGTTTTTT CASGTGTGDTGELFF
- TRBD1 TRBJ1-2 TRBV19 TGTGCCAGTAGTTTCCGGACAGGGAGCTATGGCTACACCTTC CASSFRTGSYGYTF
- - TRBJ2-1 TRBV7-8 TGTGCCAGCAGCTTAGTTCGACTAACACGCCGCGACTCCTACAATGAGCAGTTCTTC CASSLVRLTRRDSYNEQFF
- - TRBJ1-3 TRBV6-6 TGTGCCATCCGGACGGGCCCGGGAGGAAACACCATATATTTT CAIRTGPGGNTIYF
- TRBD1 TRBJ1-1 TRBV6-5 TGTGCCAGCAGTATAGCGGGACAGAGGAATGCTGAAGCTTTCTTT CASSIAGQRNAEAFF
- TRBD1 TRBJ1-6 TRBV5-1 TGCGCCAGCAGTGAAGGACAGGCGAATTCACCCCTCCACTTT CASSEGQANSPLHF
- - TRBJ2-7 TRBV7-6 TGTGCCAGCAGCCCAATGGGGGGTCAGGGGAGCGACGAGCAGTACTTC CASSPMGGQGSDEQYF
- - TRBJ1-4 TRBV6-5 TGTGCCAGCAGTTACTCATCAGGGGTTAATGAAAAACTGTTTTTT CASSYSSGVNEKLFF
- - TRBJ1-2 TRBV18 TGTGCCAGCTCACCTGACACGGGACCTAACTATGGCTACACCTTC CASSPDTGPNYGYTF
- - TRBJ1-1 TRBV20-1 TGCAGTGCTCAGGACGGAGAAGCTTTCTTT CSAQDGEAFF
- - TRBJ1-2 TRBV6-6 TGTGCCAGCAGTTCGCCGGGACGCTCTAACTATGGCTACACCTTC CASSSPGRSNYGYTF
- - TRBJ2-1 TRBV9 TGTGCCAGCAGCGTAGGGGTAGACAATGAGCAGTTCTTC CASSVGVDNEQFF
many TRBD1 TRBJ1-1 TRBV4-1 TGCGCCAGCAGCCAAGCCCTCAGGGGGCGTACTGAAGCTTTCTTT CASSQALRGRTEAFF
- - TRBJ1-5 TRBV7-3 TGTGCCAGCAGCTTAACTGCCAGCAATCAGCCCCAGCATTTT CASSLTASNQPQHF
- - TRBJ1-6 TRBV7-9 TGTGCCAGCAGCTTAGCGGTGAATTCACCCCTCCACTTT CASSLAVNSPLHF
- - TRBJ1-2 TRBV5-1 TGCGCCAGCAGCGAGAGGGTTAGCTATGGCTACACCTTC CASSERVSYGYTF
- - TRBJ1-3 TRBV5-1 TGCGCCAGCAGCTTGAGGAACGGACTCTCTGGAAACACCATATATTTT CASSLRNGLSGNTIYF
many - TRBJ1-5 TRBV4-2 TGTGCCAGCAGCCAAGACGAGGGGGGGTCTCAGCCCCAGCATTTT CASSQDEGGSQPQHF
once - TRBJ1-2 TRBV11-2 TGTGCCAGCAGTCGAATCGGAAATCCACAGAAACTTAACTATGGCTACACCTTC CASSRIGNPQKLNYGYTF
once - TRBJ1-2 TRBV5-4 TGTGCCAGCAGCTCCCGAGACAGATATGGCTACACCTTC CASSSRDRYGYTF
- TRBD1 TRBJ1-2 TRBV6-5 TGTGCCAGCGGAGAACAGGGGTTCTATGGCTACACCTTC CASGEQGFYGYTF
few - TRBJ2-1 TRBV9 TGTGCCAGCAGCGTAGGCCAGCCTCTGGTCAATGAGCAGTTCTTC CASSVGQPLVNEQFF
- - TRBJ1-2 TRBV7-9 TGTGCCAGCAGCTTGGGCAGGGAAATGGCTAGCTATGGCTACACCTTC CASSLGREMASYGYTF
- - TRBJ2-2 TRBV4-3 TGCGCCAGCAGGGGGGGACAGACGAACACCGGGGAGCTGTTTTTT CASRGGQTNTGELFF
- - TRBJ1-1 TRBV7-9 TGTGCCAGCAGCTTAGCCATGGGTGGAACTGAAGCTTTCTTT CASSLAMGGTEAFF
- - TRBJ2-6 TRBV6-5 TGTGCCAGCAGGAACGCGGGGATAGGGGCCAACGTCCTGACTTTC CASRNAGIGANVLTF
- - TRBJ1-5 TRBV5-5 TGTGCCAGCAGCTTGTCGACCCAAGGTAAACGCAATCAGCCCCAGCATTTT CASSLSTQGKRNQPQHF
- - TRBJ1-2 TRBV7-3 TGTGCCAGCAGCTTAAACGGCAGGGGAGGCTCCTATGGCTACACCTTC CASSLNGRGGSYGYTF
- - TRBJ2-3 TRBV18 TGTGCCAGCTCACCGCCTAGCGTTAGCACAGATACGCAGTATTTT CASSPPSVSTDTQYF
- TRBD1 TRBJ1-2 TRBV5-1 TGCGCCAGCAGCGTGGGACAGGGGGCGGACGGCTACACCTTC CASSVGQGADGYTF
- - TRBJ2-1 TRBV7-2 TGTGCCAGCAGAACCTCTTGGGGGGAGCAGTTCTTC CASRTSWGEQFF
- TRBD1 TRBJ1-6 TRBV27 TGTGCCAGCACCCCATGGGCAGGGGGGAATTCACCCCTCCACTTT CASTPWAGGNSPLHF
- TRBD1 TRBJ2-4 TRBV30 TGTGCCTGGGAGGGACAGATCGGGTACATTCAGTACTTC CAWEGQIGYIQYF
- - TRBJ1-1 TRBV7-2 TGTGCCAGCAGCTTAGGAACGGCGGTAGCTTTCTTT CASSLGTAVAFF
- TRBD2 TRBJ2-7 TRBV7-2 TGTGCCAGCAGCTTCGTACGAACCGGGGGGACCATCCTCGAGCAGTACTTC CASSFVRTGGTILEQYF
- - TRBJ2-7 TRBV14 TGTGCCAGCAGCCACAGTTTCGAGCAGTACTTC CASSHSFEQYF